This is a list of T cell receptor beta chains from one sample in a study of regulatory T cells in long-lasting Graves disease. TCRdb ran MiXCR on the multiplex PCR reads and lists one entry per CDR3 protein. The table has more than 300,000 distinct CDR3 sequences, roughly 15% seen once. This sample was also put to use in a study of T cells in Graves' hyperthyroidism and ophthalmopathy.

The source material was peripheral blood mononuclear cells (PBMCs), sampled at new diagnosis, from a patient treated with antithyroid drugs. Receptors originate from a woman aged 18-29 years with Graves disease. Each CDR3 is given with its conserved first and last residue. D genes are given only for firm matches. Not all rows give a size; the values are once, few, many and, for expanded clones, a class.

V gene: TRBV5-5; J gene: TRBJ1-2; clone size: many; D gene: -; CDR3 DNA: TGTGCCAGCAGCCCCGAGGGGTTCAGTGGCTACACCTTC; CDR3 protein: CASSPEGFSGYTF
V gene: TRBV7-8; J gene: TRBJ2-7; clone size: many; D gene: TRBD2; CDR3 DNA: TGTGCCAGCAGCTCCCCCGACAGACACACCGGGACTAGCCCTTACGAGCAGTACTTC; CDR3 protein: CASSSPDRHTGTSPYEQYF
V gene: TRBV20-1; J gene: TRBJ2-1; clone size: many; D gene: TRBD1; CDR3 DNA: TGCAGTGCTAGAGATCGAGGGACAGGATACAATGAGCAGTTCTTC; CDR3 protein: CSARDRGTGYNEQFF
V gene: TRBV13; J gene: TRBJ1-1; clone size: -; D gene: -; CDR3 DNA: TGTGCCAGCAGAACGGGAATCATGAACACTGAAGCTTTCTTT; CDR3 protein: CASRTGIMNTEAFF
V gene: TRBV5-1; J gene: TRBJ2-3; clone size: few; D gene: TRBD2; CDR3 DNA: TGCGCCAGCAGAATAGCGGGAGACCCCACAGATACGCAGTATTTT; CDR3 protein: CASRIAGDPTDTQYF
V gene: TRBV3-1; J gene: TRBJ2-2; clone size: many; D gene: TRBD2; CDR3 DNA: TGTGCCAGCAGCCAGAGCCCTAGCGGGAGGTCCACCGGGGAGCTGTTTTTT; CDR3 protein: CASSQSPSGRSTGELFF
V gene: TRBV2; J gene: TRBJ1-3; clone size: -; D gene: -; CDR3 DNA: TGTGCCAGCAGTGAAAGGACTACTGGAAACACCATATATTTT; CDR3 protein: CASSERTTGNTIYF
V gene: TRBV6-1; J gene: TRBJ1-5; clone size: -; D gene: -; CDR3 DNA: TGTGCCAGCTCGGAACGGCCAGTCGCGGCGGGGCAGCCCCAGCATTTT; CDR3 protein: CASSERPVAAGQPQHF
V gene: TRBV5-5; J gene: TRBJ2-3; clone size: once; D gene: -; CDR3 DNA: TGTGCCAGCAGCTCCGAGGCCGTGAGGGTGTCGCAGTATTTT; CDR3 protein: CASSSEAVRVSQYF
V gene: TRBV12-3/TRBV12-4; J gene: TRBJ2-3; clone size: -; D gene: TRBD2; CDR3 DNA: TGTGCCAGCAACTCCCGTCGGCTAGCGGGAGGGGCAGATACGCAGTATTTT; CDR3 protein: CASNSRRLAGGADTQYF
V gene: TRBV11-2; J gene: TRBJ2-5; clone size: medium-sized; D gene: -; CDR3 DNA: TGTGCCAGCAGCTTATCGAACGGGGGACAAGAGACCCAGTACTTC; CDR3 protein: CASSLSNGGQETQYF
V gene: TRBV18; J gene: TRBJ2-3; clone size: -; D gene: -; CDR3 DNA: TGTGCCAGCTCACCACGGGCACGTGGGCTATACACAGATACGCAGTATTTT; CDR3 protein: CASSPRARGLYTDTQYF
V gene: TRBV5-6; J gene: TRBJ1-5; clone size: few; D gene: -; CDR3 DNA: TGTGCCAGCAGCTTTATGCGTGGGCCCCAGCATTTT; CDR3 protein: CASSFMRGPQHF
V gene: TRBV5-1; J gene: TRBJ1-6; clone size: few; D gene: -; CDR3 DNA: TGCGCCAGCAGCTTGGCCCCTGAACAAAGACCGTCTAATTCACCCCTCCACTTT; CDR3 protein: CASSLAPEQRPSNSPLHF
V gene: TRBV2; J gene: TRBJ2-1; clone size: many; D gene: TRBD2; CDR3 DNA: TGTGCCAGCAGGGGGGGACTAGCGGGATACAATGAGCAGTTCTTC; CDR3 protein: CASRGGLAGYNEQFF
V gene: TRBV11-2; J gene: TRBJ2-5; clone size: many; D gene: -; CDR3 DNA: TGTGCCAGCAGCTTAGATACGGAGACAGCCCAAGAGACCCAGTACTTC; CDR3 protein: CASSLDTETAQETQYF
V gene: TRBV20-1; J gene: TRBJ2-1; clone size: many; D gene: -; CDR3 DNA: TGCAGTGCTAGAGATCGTGGGAGCAGCCGCGGGTACAATGAGCAGTTCTTC; CDR3 protein: CSARDRGSSRGYNEQFF
V gene: TRBV7-9; J gene: TRBJ2-5; clone size: many; D gene: -; CDR3 DNA: TGTGCCAGCAGCCGATCAACGGGAGTGGATGAGACCCAGTACTTC; CDR3 protein: CASSRSTGVDETQYF
V gene: TRBV2; J gene: TRBJ1-1; clone size: many; D gene: TRBD1; CDR3 DNA: TGTGCCAACCTGGGACAGGGTGGGACTGAAGCTTTCTTT; CDR3 protein: CANLGQGGTEAFF
V gene: TRBV12-5; J gene: TRBJ2-3; clone size: many; D gene: TRBD2; CDR3 DNA: TGTGCTAGTGGTCCGGGAGGTCCAGATACGCAGTATTTT; CDR3 protein: CASGPGGPDTQYF
V gene: TRBV13; J gene: TRBJ1-6; clone size: few; D gene: TRBD1; CDR3 DNA: TGTGCCAGCAGCTTAACAACAGGGGTTGTATCACCCCTCCACTTT; CDR3 protein: CASSLTTGVVSPLHF
V gene: TRBV6-1; J gene: TRBJ1-6; clone size: few; D gene: TRBD1; CDR3 DNA: TGTGCCAGCACGGGACAGGGCAATTCACCCCTCCACTTT; CDR3 protein: CASTGQGNSPLHF
V gene: TRBV18; J gene: TRBJ2-1; clone size: -; D gene: TRBD1; CDR3 DNA: TGTGCCAGCTCACCGCCCATGGGACAGGCGAACAATGAGCAGTTCTTC; CDR3 protein: CASSPPMGQANNEQFF
V gene: TRBV6-1; J gene: TRBJ2-1; clone size: few; D gene: -; CDR3 DNA: TGTGCCAGTCAGATGTACAATGAGCAGTTCTTC; CDR3 protein: CASQMYNEQFF
V gene: TRBV4-1; J gene: TRBJ1-5; clone size: few; D gene: -; CDR3 DNA: TGCGCCAGCAGCCACCAAAATAGCAATCAGCCCCAGCATTTT; CDR3 protein: CASSHQNSNQPQHF
V gene: TRBV19; J gene: TRBJ1-1; clone size: few; D gene: -; CDR3 DNA: TGTGCCAGCGCAGGTTATCCCAACACTGAAGCTTTCTTT; CDR3 protein: CASAGYPNTEAFF
V gene: TRBV20-1; J gene: TRBJ2-7; clone size: many; D gene: -; CDR3 DNA: TGCAGTGCTAGAGTTGGCCTAGCCCCGGGGGAGCAGTACTTC; CDR3 protein: CSARVGLAPGEQYF
V gene: TRBV4-1; J gene: TRBJ2-7; clone size: many; D gene: -; CDR3 DNA: TGCGCCAGCAGCTCAAGCACTAGCCGATCTTCCTCCTACGAGCAGTACTTC; CDR3 protein: CASSSSTSRSSSYEQYF
V gene: TRBV5-1; J gene: TRBJ1-1; clone size: many; D gene: -; CDR3 DNA: TGCGCCAGCAGCTTTTTAGTAGACAGGAACACTGAAGCTTTCTTT; CDR3 protein: CASSFLVDRNTEAFF
V gene: TRBV15; J gene: TRBJ1-4; clone size: few; D gene: -; CDR3 DNA: TGTGCCACCAGCAGGCACCGGGAGGCTAATGAAAAACTGTTTTTT; CDR3 protein: CATSRHREANEKLFF
V gene: TRBV20-1; J gene: TRBJ2-2; clone size: many; D gene: TRBD1; CDR3 DNA: TGCAGTGCCTTTAAGGCCCCGGACAGGGCAGGTGACACCGGGGAGCTGTTTTTT; CDR3 protein: CSAFKAPDRAGDTGELFF
V gene: TRBV7-8; J gene: TRBJ1-5; clone size: many; D gene: -; CDR3 DNA: TGTGCCAGCAGCTTAGGACCGACACCAAATAGCAATCAGCCCCAGCATTTT; CDR3 protein: CASSLGPTPNSNQPQHF
V gene: TRBV2; J gene: TRBJ2-3; clone size: many; D gene: -; CDR3 DNA: TGTGCCAGCAGGGGCCGCCCAGATACGCAGTATTTT; CDR3 protein: CASRGRPDTQYF
V gene: TRBV27; J gene: TRBJ1-1; clone size: many; D gene: -; CDR3 DNA: TGTGCCAGCAGTTTCGGGGAGGGGTCGGGGACTGAAGCTTTCTTT; CDR3 protein: CASSFGEGSGTEAFF
V gene: TRBV11-3; J gene: TRBJ2-1; clone size: many; D gene: -; CDR3 DNA: TGTGCCAGCAGCTTAAGGGACGGTCTATACAATGAGCAGTTCTTC; CDR3 protein: CASSLRDGLYNEQFF
V gene: TRBV3-1; J gene: TRBJ2-7; clone size: many; D gene: TRBD2; CDR3 DNA: TGTGCCAGCAGTCCGGGCCTAACTAGCGGGAGAAGAGAGCAGTACTTC; CDR3 protein: CASSPGLTSGRREQYF
V gene: TRBV9; J gene: TRBJ2-5; clone size: many; D gene: TRBD1; CDR3 DNA: TGTGCCAGCAGCGAGGGGGACAGTTCGTACCAAGAGACCCAGTACTTC; CDR3 protein: CASSEGDSSYQETQYF
V gene: TRBV6-1; J gene: TRBJ2-2; clone size: -; D gene: -; CDR3 DNA: -; CDR3 protein: CASSDRGETSGSCFF
V gene: TRBV2; J gene: TRBJ1-1; clone size: many; D gene: -; CDR3 DNA: TGTGCCAGCAGTGAATATAGGGCCGCAAACACTGAAGCTTTCTTT; CDR3 protein: CASSEYRAANTEAFF
V gene: TRBV28; J gene: TRBJ2-1; clone size: many; D gene: TRBD2; CDR3 DNA: TGTGCCAGCAGTCCCACCCCTAGCGGCTCCTACAATGAGCAGTTCTTC; CDR3 protein: CASSPTPSGSYNEQFF
V gene: TRBV5-1; J gene: TRBJ2-5; clone size: few; D gene: TRBD2; CDR3 DNA: TGCGCCAGCAGCCCGTGGACTAGCGGGAGCGGGCAAGAGACCCAGTACTTC; CDR3 protein: CASSPWTSGSGQETQYF
V gene: TRBV10-3; J gene: TRBJ2-1; clone size: -; D gene: TRBD1; CDR3 DNA: TGTGCCATCCTCCCGGGACAGACCTACAATGAGCAGTTCTTC; CDR3 protein: CAILPGQTYNEQFF
V gene: TRBV7-9; J gene: TRBJ2-3; clone size: many; D gene: TRBD2; CDR3 DNA: TGTGCCAGCAGCCTTAAAGCGGGAGACACAGATACGCAGTATTTT; CDR3 protein: CASSLKAGDTDTQYF
V gene: TRBV6-2/TRBV6-3; J gene: TRBJ2-6; clone size: many; D gene: -; CDR3 DNA: TGTGCCAGCAGTTACTCTTCAATACGAACCAGGAGAACTGGGGCCAACGTCCTGACTTTC; CDR3 protein: CASSYSSIRTRRTGANVLTF
V gene: TRBV5-5; J gene: TRBJ2-4; clone size: -; D gene: -; CDR3 DNA: TGTGCCAGCAGCGCAAGGGGAGTGGTGGCCAAAAACATTCAGTACTTC; CDR3 protein: CASSARGVVAKNIQYF
V gene: TRBV10-3; J gene: TRBJ2-3; clone size: many; D gene: TRBD1; CDR3 DNA: TGTGCCATCAGTGAGGCTCAGGGGGCGTCCACAGATACGCAGTATTTT; CDR3 protein: CAISEAQGASTDTQYF
V gene: TRBV5-1; J gene: TRBJ1-2; clone size: many; D gene: TRBD1; CDR3 DNA: TGCGCCAGCAGCTCGCAGGGGGTCCACGGGTATGGCTACACCTTC; CDR3 protein: CASSSQGVHGYGYTF
V gene: TRBV19; J gene: TRBJ1-5; clone size: -; D gene: -; CDR3 DNA: TGTGCCAGTAGCGATCCCCTGACGGTTAAAAATCAGCCCCAGCATTTT; CDR3 protein: CASSDPLTVKNQPQHF
V gene: TRBV28; J gene: TRBJ2-5; clone size: many; D gene: TRBD2; CDR3 DNA: TGTGCCAGCGGGCCTAGCGGGGGGGCCCGGGAGACCCAGTACTTC; CDR3 protein: CASGPSGGARETQYF
V gene: TRBV11-2; J gene: TRBJ2-7; clone size: many; D gene: TRBD1; CDR3 DNA: TGTGCCAGCGGGGAAGTCCAGGGGGTCTACGAGCAGTACTTC; CDR3 protein: CASGEVQGVYEQYF
V gene: TRBV5-1; J gene: TRBJ2-7; clone size: many; D gene: TRBD2; CDR3 DNA: TGCGCCAGCAGCTTAGAACTAGCGGGAGCCCTCAGCTCCTACGAGCAGTACTTC; CDR3 protein: CASSLELAGALSSYEQYF
V gene: TRBV18; J gene: TRBJ1-1; clone size: many; D gene: -; CDR3 DNA: TGTGCCAGCTCACCGATACAGGGATTTCCTGAAGCTTTCTTT; CDR3 protein: CASSPIQGFPEAFF
V gene: TRBV28; J gene: TRBJ2-5; clone size: many; D gene: -; CDR3 DNA: TGTGCCAGCAGTGGCCTAGGGGGGGGAATGCAAGAGACCCAGTACTTC; CDR3 protein: CASSGLGGGMQETQYF
V gene: TRBV7-3; J gene: TRBJ2-3; clone size: many; D gene: -; CDR3 DNA: TGTGCCAGCAGCCTCCTCCCCCGGGACGGTGGCACAGATACGCAGTATTTT; CDR3 protein: CASSLLPRDGGTDTQYF
V gene: TRBV3-1; J gene: TRBJ2-7; clone size: many; D gene: TRBD2; CDR3 DNA: TGTGCCAGCAGCCAAGAGAGGCTAGCGGGACCCTACGAGCAGTACTTC; CDR3 protein: CASSQERLAGPYEQYF
V gene: TRBV5-1; J gene: TRBJ2-7; clone size: many; D gene: TRBD2; CDR3 DNA: TGCGCCAGCAGCTTGGAAGCGGGGGCCGCCTACGAGCAGTACTTC; CDR3 protein: CASSLEAGAAYEQYF
V gene: TRBV27; J gene: TRBJ1-4; clone size: few; D gene: TRBD1; CDR3 DNA: TGTGCCGGCTGGGGGGGGACAGGGAATGAAAAACTGTTTTTT; CDR3 protein: CAGWGGTGNEKLFF
V gene: TRBV30; J gene: TRBJ2-1; clone size: many; D gene: -; CDR3 DNA: TGTGCCTGGAGTGTAAGGTACAATGAGCAGTTCTTC; CDR3 protein: CAWSVRYNEQFF
V gene: TRBV2; J gene: TRBJ1-5; clone size: many; D gene: TRBD1; CDR3 DNA: TGTGCCAGCAGGAGTGGGACAGGGGGCTATCAGCCCCAGCATTTT; CDR3 protein: CASRSGTGGYQPQHF
V gene: TRBV18; J gene: TRBJ1-4; clone size: many; D gene: TRBD1; CDR3 DNA: TGTGCCAGCTCACCTGGACAGGGTCATGAAAAACTGTTTTTT; CDR3 protein: CASSPGQGHEKLFF